What follows are 6 T cell receptor beta chains derived from one specimen sequenced in a study of naive and memory T cell subsets. Amplification of ligated cDNA took four PCR rounds with SP2 and nested alpha and beta constant primers. A single record per CDR3 protein comes from TCRdb applying MiXCR to the 5' RACE reads. This table holds 56,000 or so distinct CDR3 sequences, less than 10% found once. TCR cDNA received a 3' ligated oligonucleotide that carried a UMI. Receptor source: a female donor in good health.

In its sample, this clonotype was seen a few times. The V gene is TRBV5-1, the J gene TRBJ1-1, with 7 bases aligning to TRBD1. Losses at the gene ends were 3 bases for V and 1 base for J; bases not matched to a gene: 6. Germline CDR1 is SGHRS and CDR2 is YFSETQ. CDR3 length equals 15 residues. The CDR3 DNA reads TGCGCCAGCAGCTCAGACAGGGTAGGGAACACTGAAGCTTTCTTT. Amino acids: CASSSDRVGNTEAFF.

This clonotype occurred many times. V is TRBV4-1 and J is TRBJ1-1, with 8 bases that match TRBD1. The CDR3 is made up of 14 amino acids. Germline V CDR1 and CDR2: MGHRA, YSYEKL. V lost 6 bases and J lost 6; bases outside the gene matches: 9. CDR3 nucleotides: TGCGCCAGCAGACCTGGACAGGGAATCCCTGAAGCTTTCTTT. Translation gives CASRPGQGIPEAFF.

This clonotype has ten or more counts. The V call is TRBV12-3 or TRBV12-4, the J call TRBJ2-5; no reliable D call. This CDR3 is 15 amino acids long. The V end lost 2 bases, the J end lost 1 base, and 11 bases lay between the germline ends. The DNA of the CDR3 is TGTGCCAGCAGTTTAACCAGCCGCTCCCAAGAGACCCAGTACTTC. Translation: CASSLTSRSQETQYF.

This clonotype was seen only a few times. V is TRBV20-1 and J is TRBJ2-1; D unresolved. This CDR3 contains 10 residues. CDR1 and CDR2 from the germline V gene are DFQATT and SNEGSKA (reference sequence). The V gene lost 3 bases and the J gene lost 6 bases, with 3 bases spanning the gap. The CDR3 DNA reads TGCAGTGCTAGCCTCAATGAGCAGTTCTTC. Its protein product is CSASLNEQFF.

This clonotype was detected ten times or more. This chain joins TRBV6-1 and TRBJ2-5, with 7 bases identical to TRBD2. Germline assignment: CDR1 MNHNS and CDR2 SASEGT. The CDR3 runs to 16 residues. The V gene end was trimmed by 4 bases and the J gene end by 5 bases; junction bases not matched to a gene: 13. In DNA, the CDR3 is TGTGCCAGCAGTGCAGAAATTCCGGCGGGGGATGAGACCCAGTACTTC. This sequence encodes CASSAEIPAGDETQYF.

This clonotype has only a few counts. This chain connects TRBV6-4 to TRBJ1-1, with unresolved D. Germline values: CDR1 MRHNA, CDR2 SNTAGT. The CDR3 is made up of 12 amino acids. Trimming left V 7 bases short and J 1 base short, with 7 bases between. The CDR3 region has the DNA TGTGCCAGCATGTTCCGGAACACTGAAGCTTTCTTT. Translated, it gives CASMFRNTEAFF.